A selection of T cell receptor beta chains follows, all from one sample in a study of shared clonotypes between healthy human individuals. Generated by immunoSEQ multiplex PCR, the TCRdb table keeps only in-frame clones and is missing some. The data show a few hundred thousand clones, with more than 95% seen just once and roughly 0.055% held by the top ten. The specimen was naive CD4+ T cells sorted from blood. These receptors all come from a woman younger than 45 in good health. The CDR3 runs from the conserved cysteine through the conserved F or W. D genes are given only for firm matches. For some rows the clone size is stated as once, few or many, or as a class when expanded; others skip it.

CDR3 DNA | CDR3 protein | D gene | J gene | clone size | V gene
TGTGCCAGCAGTTTGATAAGCTCTGGGGCCAACGTCCTGACTTTC | CASSLISSGANVLTF | - | TRBJ2-6 | - | TRBV6-5
TGTGCCAGCAGCTTCGCCGGCAACACCTACGAGCAGTACTTC | CASSFAGNTYEQYF | - | TRBJ2-7 | - | TRBV7-9
TGTGCCAGCAGCACCGACGGACGGACGGGGGCTGAAGCTTTCTTT | CASSTDGRTGAEAFF | - | TRBJ1-1 | - | TRBV11-2
TGTGCCAGCAGCTTAGAGGGAGGAGGGGACACCATATATTTT | CASSLEGGGDTIYF | - | TRBJ1-3 | once | TRBV7-8
TGTGCCAGCAGAAAACAGGGGACGAATGAGCAGTTCTTC | CASRKQGTNEQFF | TRBD1 | TRBJ2-1 | - | TRBV6-1
TGTGCCAGCAGCTCAATGACAGGGAACCAATACAATGAGCAGTTCTTC | CASSSMTGNQYNEQFF | TRBD1 | TRBJ2-1 | once | TRBV7-9
TGCGCCAGCAGCCTCCCAGGGGGCGCTGGGGCCAACGTCCTGACTTTC | CASSLPGGAGANVLTF | TRBD1 | TRBJ2-6 | - | TRBV4-1
TGTGCCATCGGGACTAGCGGCTCCTACGAGCAGTACTTC | CAIGTSGSYEQYF | TRBD2 | TRBJ2-7 | - | TRBV10-3
TGTGCCAGCAGTCAAGAGACCCAGTACTTC | CASSQETQYF | - | TRBJ2-5 | once | TRBV2
TGTGCCATCAGGACTCCAGGGACAGGGAGTTACGAGCAGTACTTC | CAIRTPGTGSYEQYF | TRBD1 | TRBJ2-7 | - | TRBV10-3
TGCGCCAGCATGGGGGAAACAGATACGCAGTATTTT | CASMGETDTQYF | - | TRBJ2-3 | - | TRBV5-1
TGTGCCAGCAGTTTTGCCCTAGCGAGAAGCTCCTACGAGCAGTACTTC | CASSFALARSSYEQYF | - | TRBJ2-7 | - | TRBV28
TGTGCCAGCAGCTTTAACGGCTACGAGCAGTACTTC | CASSFNGYEQYF | - | TRBJ2-7 | - | TRBV5-6
TGCGCCAGCAGCTTAGGCGCACCAACGTCCAGCTACGAGCAGTACTTC | CASSLGAPTSSYEQYF | - | TRBJ2-7 | - | TRBV5-1
TGTGCCAGTAGTATAGAGGCAGGGCTCTCCTACGAGCAGTACTTC | CASSIEAGLSYEQYF | - | TRBJ2-7 | - | TRBV19
TGTGCCAGCAGCTTAAGCACGGTCAATCAGCCCCAGCATTTT | CASSLSTVNQPQHF | - | TRBJ1-5 | few | TRBV11-2
TGTGCCAGCAGCGCGCACACAGGGGGAATTAACTATGGCTACACCTTC | CASSAHTGGINYGYTF | TRBD1 | TRBJ1-2 | - | TRBV5-4
TGTGCCAGCAGTTTACTATTGGACAGGGCCAAAGGGAAAAACATTCAGTACTTC | CASSLLLDRAKGKNIQYF | TRBD1 | TRBJ2-4 | once | TRBV28
TGTGCCACCAAGAGCAACTATGGCTACACCTTC | CATKSNYGYTF | - | TRBJ1-2 | - | TRBV6-5
TGTGCCAGCAGCTACGGGAGAGCTAATGAAAAACTGTTTTTT | CASSYGRANEKLFF | - | TRBJ1-4 | - | TRBV7-2
TGCGCCAGCAGCGGAGGGCCCTTCTCCTACGAGCAGTACTTC | CASSGGPFSYEQYF | - | TRBJ2-7 | - | TRBV10-1
TGTGCCAGCTCGCAAGATCGGACAGGGTACAATGAGCAGTTCTTC | CASSQDRTGYNEQFF | TRBD1 | TRBJ2-1 | - | TRBV2
TGTGCCAGCAGTTTAGGGGGACTAGGCCAGAACGAGCAGTACTTC | CASSLGGLGQNEQYF | TRBD2 | TRBJ2-7 | - | TRBV6-6
TGTGCCAGCAGTCCGTCCGGCGCCGGAGATGGCTACACCTTC | CASSPSGAGDGYTF | - | TRBJ1-2 | - | TRBV27
TGTGCCAACGGGCGTTCGGACACCGGGGAGCTGTTTTTT | CANGRSDTGELFF | - | TRBJ2-2 | - | TRBV28
TGTGCCAGCAGTTTTGGTGGACTAGCGATAGCCAAAAACATTCAGTACTTC | CASSFGGLAIAKNIQYF | TRBD2 | TRBJ2-4 | - | TRBV28
TGTGCCAGCAGCTTAACGTGGGGACAGGGGGCGCCAGATACGCAGTATTTT | CASSLTWGQGAPDTQYF | TRBD1 | TRBJ2-3 | - | TRBV7-3
TGCGCCAGCAGCTCTGGGACTAGCGGGACCCCTGGCACAGATACGCAGTATTTT | CASSSGTSGTPGTDTQYF | TRBD2 | TRBJ2-3 | - | TRBV5-1
TGCAGCGTTGAGCGACAGGCCACCGGGGAGCTGTTTTTT | CSVERQATGELFF | - | TRBJ2-2 | - | TRBV29-1
TGTGCCAGCAGCCAGGGGGGCGTTGAGCAGTTCTTC | CASSQGGVEQFF | - | TRBJ2-1 | - | TRBV11-3
TGTGCCAGCAGAGCACCGGGGCCATCAGTCGGGCAGTTCTTC | CASRAPGPSVGQFF | - | TRBJ2-1 | - | TRBV7-9
TGTGCCAGCAGCCCAAATGTTGGGTTTTCGACCTACGAGCAGTACTTC | CASSPNVGFSTYEQYF | - | TRBJ2-7 | - | TRBV28
TGTGCCAGCAGCCTCATAGGGGGGACAGGGTACACCGGGGAGCTGTTTTTT | CASSLIGGTGYTGELFF | TRBD1 | TRBJ2-2 | - | TRBV7-3
TGTGCCACCAGCAGAGATCGGGCCAATCGCGAGCAGTACTTC | CATSRDRANREQYF | - | TRBJ2-7 | - | TRBV15
TGTGCCAGCCATTTAGCGTTATCCGGGGAGCTGTTTTTT | CASHLALSGELFF | - | TRBJ2-2 | - | TRBV28